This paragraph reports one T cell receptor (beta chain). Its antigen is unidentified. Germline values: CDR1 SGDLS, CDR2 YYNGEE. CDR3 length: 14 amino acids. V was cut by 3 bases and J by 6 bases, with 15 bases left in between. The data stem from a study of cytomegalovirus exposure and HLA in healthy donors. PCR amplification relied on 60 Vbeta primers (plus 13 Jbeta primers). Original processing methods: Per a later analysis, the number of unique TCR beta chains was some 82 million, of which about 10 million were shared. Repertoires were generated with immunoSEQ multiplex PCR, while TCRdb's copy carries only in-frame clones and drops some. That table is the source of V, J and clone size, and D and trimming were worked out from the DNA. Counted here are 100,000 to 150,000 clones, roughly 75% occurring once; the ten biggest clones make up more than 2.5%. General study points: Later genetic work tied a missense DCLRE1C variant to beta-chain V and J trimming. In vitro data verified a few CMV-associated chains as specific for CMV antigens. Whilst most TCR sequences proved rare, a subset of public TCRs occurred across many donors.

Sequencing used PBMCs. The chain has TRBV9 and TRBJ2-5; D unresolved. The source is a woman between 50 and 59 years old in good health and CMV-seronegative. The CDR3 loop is CASSASWATQTQYF. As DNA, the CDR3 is TGTGCCAGCAGCGCCTCTTGGGCGACGCAGACCCAGTACTTC.